The next 7 T cell receptor beta chains were all read from a single sample in a study of cytomegalovirus exposure and HLA in healthy donors. The PCR used 60 Vbeta and 13 Jbeta primers. Clones were sequenced by immunoSEQ multiplex PCR, and TCRdb holds only the in-frame ones, with some missing. The sample holds around 70,000 clones, under 85% seen once. The sample was PBMCs. Receptors were obtained from a woman in her thirties or forties in good health and CMV-seropositive.

The J gene is TRBJ2-3, the V gene TRBV10-1; 15 bases agree with TRBD2. V gave up 6 bases and J gave up 2 bases; unmatched junction bases: 9. The CDR3 covers 18 residues. Looked up from germline, CDR1 is WNHNN and CDR2 is SYGVQD (reference sequence). Here the CDR3 DNA reads TGCGCCAGCAGAGAATTGGGACTAGCGGGGGGAGACACAGATACGCAGTATTTT. Protein sequence: CASRELGLAGGDTDTQYF.

The chain joins TRBV5-1 to TRBJ1-1, with unresolved D. V lost 4 bases to trimming and J lost 0 bases, with 13 bases between them. CDR3 length: 15 amino acids. Germline assignment: CDR1 SGHRS and CDR2 YFSETQ. Here the CDR3 reads CASSPARGMNTEAFF. The CDR3 nucleotides read TGCGCCAGCAGCCCGGCTCGAGGGATGAACACTGAAGCTTTCTTT.

This clone has a handful of counts. The chain is built from TRBV2 and TRBJ2-5, with TRBD1 as a possible D gene (6 bases). The CDR3 has 15 amino acids. Germline CDR1 reads SNHLY; CDR2 reads FYNNEI. Trimming removed 5 bases from V and 2 bases from J, with 15 bases in between. The CDR3 here is CASSRRRDTQETQYF. DNA for the CDR3: TGTGCCAGCAGTCGACGCCGGGACACACAAGAGACCCAGTACTTC.

J is TRBJ1-5 and V is TRBV5-6; 9 bases fit TRBD1. CDR3 length: 15 amino acids. V lost 0 bases and J lost 6; bases outside the gene matches: 4. CDR1 and CDR2 (germline): SGHDT, YYEEEE. The CDR3 spells CASSLGTGVVQPQHF. In nucleotides, the CDR3 is TGTGCCAGCAGCTTGGGGACAGGGGTTGTTCAGCCCCAGCATTTT.

The chain recombines TRBV7-2 with TRBJ2-1; 8 bases agree with TRBD2. This CDR3 has 15 residues. The trim removed 5 bases at V and 2 bases at J, leaving 5 bases unmatched. CDR1 is SGHTA and CDR2 is FQGNSA in the germline V gene. The CDR3 protein is CASSNTGLAYNEQFF. The CDR3 region has the DNA TGTGCCAGCAGCAATACGGGACTAGCCTACAATGAGCAGTTCTTC. Together with reference TRBV7-2 and TRBJ2-1, the CDR3 gives the full variable domain: GAGVSQSPSNKVTEKGKDVELRCDPISGHTALYWYRQSLGQGLEFLIYFQGNSAPDKSGLPSDRFSAERTGGSVSTLTIQRTQQEDSAVYLCASSNTGLAYNEQFFGPGTRLTVL.

The rearrangement links TRBV13 to TRBJ2-7; 7 bases are shared with TRBD1. With V trimmed by 6 bases and J by 5 bases, 10 bases remained unmatched. This CDR3 has 14 residues. Germline V gene sequence: CDR1 PRHDT, CDR2 FYEKMQ (reference sequence). As DNA, the CDR3 is TGTGCCAGCAGGTCCCTGACAGGGATCCACGAGCAGTACTTC. It codes for CASRSLTGIHEQYF. The full variable domain, with the rest looked up from reference TRBV13 and TRBJ2-7, is AAGVIQSPRHLIKEKRETATLKCYPIPRHDTVYWYQQGPGQDPQFLISFYEKMQSDKGSIPDRFSAQQFSDYHSELNMSSLELGDSALYFCASRSLTGIHEQYFGPGTRLTVT.

This clone was detected only once. The chain uses TRBV30 and TRBJ1-5; 9 nucleotides match TRBD1. Germline V gene data show CDR1 as GTSNPN and CDR2 as SVGIG (reference sequence). The CDR3 runs 14 residues. The trim removed 0 bases at V and 6 bases at J, leaving 3 bases unmatched. The CDR3 DNA follows: TGTGCCTGGAGTGTAGGGACAGGGATTCAGCCCCAGCATTTT. Amino acids: CAWSVGTGIQPQHF.